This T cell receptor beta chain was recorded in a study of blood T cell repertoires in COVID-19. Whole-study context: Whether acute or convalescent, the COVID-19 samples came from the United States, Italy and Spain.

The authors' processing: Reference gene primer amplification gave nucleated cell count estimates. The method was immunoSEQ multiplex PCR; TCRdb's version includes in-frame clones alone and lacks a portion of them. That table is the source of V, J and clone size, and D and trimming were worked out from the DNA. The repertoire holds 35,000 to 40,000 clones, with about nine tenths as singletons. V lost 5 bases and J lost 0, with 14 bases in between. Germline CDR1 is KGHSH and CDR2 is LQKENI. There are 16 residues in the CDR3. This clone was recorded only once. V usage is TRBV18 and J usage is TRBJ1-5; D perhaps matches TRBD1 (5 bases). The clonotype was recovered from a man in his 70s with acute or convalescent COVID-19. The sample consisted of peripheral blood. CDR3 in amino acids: CASSITGPYSNQPQHF. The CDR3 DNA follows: TGTGCCAGCTCAATAACAGGACCTTATAGCAATCAGCCCCAGCATTTT.